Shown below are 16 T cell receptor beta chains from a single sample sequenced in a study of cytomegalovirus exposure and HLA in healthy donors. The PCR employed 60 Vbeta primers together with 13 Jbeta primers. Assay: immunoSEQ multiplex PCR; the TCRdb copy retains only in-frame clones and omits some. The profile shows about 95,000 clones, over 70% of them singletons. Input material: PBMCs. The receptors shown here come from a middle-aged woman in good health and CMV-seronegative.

The CDR3 coding sequence is TGCGCCAGCAGCGAGGGACAGAGCTCTGGAAACACCATATATTTT. This gives the protein CASSEGQSSGNTIYF. The rearrangement uses TRBV5-1 and TRBJ1-3, with TRBD1 matching over 7 bases. The germline CDR1 and CDR2 sequences are SGHRS and YFSETQ. The V gene end was trimmed by 4 bases and the J gene end by 0 bases; junction bases not matched to a gene: 4. There are 15 residues in the CDR3.

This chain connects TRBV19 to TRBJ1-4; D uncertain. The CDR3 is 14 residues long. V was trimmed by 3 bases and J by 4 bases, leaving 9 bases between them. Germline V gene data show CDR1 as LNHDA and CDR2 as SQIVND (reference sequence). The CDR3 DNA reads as TGTGCCAGTAGTATTAACAGTAGTAATGAAAAACTGTTTTTT. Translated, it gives CASSINSSNEKLFF.

CDR3 loop: CASSFSTRADTQYF. CDR3 coding DNA: TGTGCCAGCAGCTTTTCTACTAGAGCCGATACGCAGTATTTT. The chain employs TRBV7-9 and TRBJ2-3, with D perhaps TRBD2 (5 bases). Germline loops: CDR1 SEHNR, CDR2 FQNEAQ (reference sequence). Trimming removed 3 bases from V and 6 bases from J, with 13 bases in between. The CDR3 is 14 residues long.

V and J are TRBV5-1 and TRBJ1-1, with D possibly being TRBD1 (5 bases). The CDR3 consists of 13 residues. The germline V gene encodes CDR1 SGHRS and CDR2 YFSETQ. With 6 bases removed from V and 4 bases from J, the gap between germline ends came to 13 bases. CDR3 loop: CASTPPGGTEAFF. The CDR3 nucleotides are TGCGCCAGCACCCCCCCGGGGGGCACTGAAGCTTTCTTT.

As DNA, the CDR3 is TGTGCCAGCAGTTACTCCAATGAGCAGTTCTTC. Translation: CASSYSNEQFF. The chain carries TRBV27 and TRBJ2-1; D gene ambiguous. This CDR3 is 11 amino acids long. Germline lookup yields CDR1 MNHEY and CDR2 SMNVEV (reference sequence). Trimming left V 4 bases short and J 6 bases short, with 4 bases between.

The CDR3 region has the DNA TGTGCCAGCAGCCAAGTGGGACTAGCGGGGGGGCGGAACGATGAGCAGTTCTTC. The encoded protein is CASSQVGLAGGRNDEQFF. The V gene is TRBV14, the J gene TRBJ2-1, with 16 bases lining up with TRBD2. J lost 8 bases, V lost 1 base, and 8 bases had no gene match. CDR3 length: 18 amino acids. Germline CDR1 reads SGHDN; CDR2 reads FVKESK.

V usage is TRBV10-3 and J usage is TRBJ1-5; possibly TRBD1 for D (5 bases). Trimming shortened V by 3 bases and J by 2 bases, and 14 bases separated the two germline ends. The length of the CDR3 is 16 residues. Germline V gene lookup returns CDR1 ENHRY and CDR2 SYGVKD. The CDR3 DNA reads TGTGCCATCAGTGACCCCCCGGGGGGTGGCAATCAGCCCCAGCATTTT. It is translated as CAISDPPGGGNQPQHF.

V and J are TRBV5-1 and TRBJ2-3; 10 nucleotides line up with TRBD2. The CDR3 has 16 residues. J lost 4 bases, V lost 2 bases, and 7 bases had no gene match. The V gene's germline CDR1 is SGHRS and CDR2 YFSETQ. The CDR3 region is CASSLKAGGSADTQYF. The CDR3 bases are TGCGCCAGCAGCTTAAAAGCGGGGGGGTCAGCAGATACGCAGTATTTT.

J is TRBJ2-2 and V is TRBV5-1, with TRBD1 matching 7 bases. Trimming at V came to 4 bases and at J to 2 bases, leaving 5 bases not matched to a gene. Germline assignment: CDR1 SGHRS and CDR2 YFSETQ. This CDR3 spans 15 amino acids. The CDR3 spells CASSRWDRNTGELFF. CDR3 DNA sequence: TGCGCCAGCAGCCGCTGGGACAGAAACACCGGGGAGCTGTTTTTT. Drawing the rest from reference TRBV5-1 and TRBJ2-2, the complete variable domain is KAGVTQTPRYLIKTRGQQVTLSCSPISGHRSVSWYQQTPGQGLQFLFEYFSETQRNKGNFPGRFSGRQFSNSRSEMNVSTLELGDSALYLCASSRWDRNTGELFFGEGSRLTVL.

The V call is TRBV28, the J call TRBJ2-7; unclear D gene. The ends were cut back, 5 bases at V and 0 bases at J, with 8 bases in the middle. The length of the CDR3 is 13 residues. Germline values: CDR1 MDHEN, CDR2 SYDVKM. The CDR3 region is CASSRYSSYEQYF. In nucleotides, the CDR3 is TGTGCCAGCAGTCGGTACAGCTCCTACGAGCAGTACTTC.

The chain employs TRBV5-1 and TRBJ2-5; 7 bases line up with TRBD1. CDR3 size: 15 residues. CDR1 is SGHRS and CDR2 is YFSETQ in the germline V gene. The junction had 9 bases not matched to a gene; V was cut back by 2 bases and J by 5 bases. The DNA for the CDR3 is TGCGCCAGCAGCTTATCGGCAGGGGGAGCGGAGACCCAGTACTTC. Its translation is CASSLSAGGAETQYF.

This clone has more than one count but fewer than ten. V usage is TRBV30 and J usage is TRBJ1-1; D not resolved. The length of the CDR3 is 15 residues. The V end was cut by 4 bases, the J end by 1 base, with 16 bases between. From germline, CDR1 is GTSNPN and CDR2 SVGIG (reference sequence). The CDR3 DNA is TGTGCCTGGATTGTCGAATGGGAGACGAACACTGAAGCTTTCTTT. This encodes CAWIVEWETNTEAFF. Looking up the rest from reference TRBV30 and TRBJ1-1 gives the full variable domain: SQTIHQWPATLVQPVGSPLSLECTVEGTSNPNLYWYRQAAGRGLQLLFYSVGIGQISSEVPQNLSASRPQDRQFILSSKKLLLSDSGFYLCAWIVEWETNTEAFFGQGTRLTVV.

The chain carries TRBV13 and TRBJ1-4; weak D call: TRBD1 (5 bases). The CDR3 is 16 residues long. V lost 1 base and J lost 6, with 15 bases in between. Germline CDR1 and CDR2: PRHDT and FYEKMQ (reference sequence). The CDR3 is CASSLVRRGLDEKLFF. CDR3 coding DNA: TGTGCCAGCAGCTTAGTCCGAAGGGGTTTGGATGAAAAACTGTTTTTT.

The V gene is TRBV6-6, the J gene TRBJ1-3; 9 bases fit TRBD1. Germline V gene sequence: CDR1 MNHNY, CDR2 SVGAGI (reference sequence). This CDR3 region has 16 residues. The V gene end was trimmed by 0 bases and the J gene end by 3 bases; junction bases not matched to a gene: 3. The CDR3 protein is CASSYSGQGLGNTIYF. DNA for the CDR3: TGTGCCAGCAGTTACTCGGGACAGGGACTTGGAAACACCATATATTTT.

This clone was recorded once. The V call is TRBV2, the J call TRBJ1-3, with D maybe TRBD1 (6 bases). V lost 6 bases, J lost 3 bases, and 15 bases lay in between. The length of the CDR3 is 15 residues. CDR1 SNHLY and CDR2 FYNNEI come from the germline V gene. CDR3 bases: TGTGCCAGCAGCTTCAGGACAGTTCTTGGAAACACCATATATTTT. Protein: CASSFRTVLGNTIYF.

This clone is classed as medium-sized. The CDR3 bases are TGTGCCAGCAGCTTGGTGGCACCGAACACTGAAGCTTTCTTT. Protein sequence: CASSLVAPNTEAFF. This chain joins TRBV5-5 and TRBJ1-1; D is undetermined. V dropped 0 bases and J dropped 1 base, with 7 bases sitting between them. The CDR3 runs 14 residues. Looked up from germline, CDR1 is SGHKS and CDR2 is YYEKEE (reference sequence).